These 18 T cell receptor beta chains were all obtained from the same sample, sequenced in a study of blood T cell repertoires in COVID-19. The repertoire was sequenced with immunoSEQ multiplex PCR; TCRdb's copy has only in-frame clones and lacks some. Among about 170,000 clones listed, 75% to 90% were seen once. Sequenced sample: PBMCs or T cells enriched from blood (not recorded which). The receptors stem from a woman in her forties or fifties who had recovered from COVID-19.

CDR3: CASSLAGGEGKPQHF. The CDR3 coding sequence is TGCGCCAGCAGTCTGGCGGGGGGCGAGGGGAAGCCCCAGCATTTT. The chain is built from TRBV5-1 and TRBJ1-5, with a tentative D call TRBD1 (6 bases). V was cut by 5 bases and J by 8 bases, with 20 bases left in between. CDR1 and CDR2 from the germline V gene are SGHRS and YFSETQ. This CDR3 is 15 amino acids long.

CDR3 in amino acids: CASRTTGVTGELFF. CDR3 DNA: TGTGCCAGCAGAACGACAGGGGTTACCGGGGAGCTGTTTTTT. This sequence joins TRBV7-9 and TRBJ2-2; 8 bases map to TRBD1. V lost 6 bases to trimming and J lost 5 bases; unmatched junction nucleotides: 5. CDR3 length equals 14 residues. Looked up from germline, CDR1 is SEHNR and CDR2 is FQNEAQ (reference sequence).

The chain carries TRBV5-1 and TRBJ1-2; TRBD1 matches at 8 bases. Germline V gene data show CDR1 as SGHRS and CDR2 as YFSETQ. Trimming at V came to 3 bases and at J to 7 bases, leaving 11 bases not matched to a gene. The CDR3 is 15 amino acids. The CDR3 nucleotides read TGCGCCAGCAGCTCATCGGACAGGGATTGGGGTGGCTACACCTTC. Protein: CASSSSDRDWGGYTF.

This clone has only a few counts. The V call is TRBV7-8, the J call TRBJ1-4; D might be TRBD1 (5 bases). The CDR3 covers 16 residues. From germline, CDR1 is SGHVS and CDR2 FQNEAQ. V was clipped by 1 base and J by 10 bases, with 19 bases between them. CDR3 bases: TGTGCCAGCAGCTTAGTGGGCCAGGGCGGTGGTGGAAAACTGTTTTTT. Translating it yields CASSLVGQGGGGKLFF. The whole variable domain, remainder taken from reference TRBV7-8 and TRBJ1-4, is GAGVSQSPRYKVAKRGQDVALRCDPISGHVSLFWYQQALGQGPEFLTYFQNEAQLDKSGLPSDRFFAERPEGSVSTLKIQRTQQEDSAVYLCASSLVGQGGGGKLFFGSGTQLSVL.

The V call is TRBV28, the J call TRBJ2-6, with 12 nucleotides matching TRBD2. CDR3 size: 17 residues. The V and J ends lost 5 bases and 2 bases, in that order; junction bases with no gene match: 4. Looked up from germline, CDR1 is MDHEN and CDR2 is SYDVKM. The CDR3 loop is CASSAGLAGTGANVLTF. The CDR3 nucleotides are TGTGCCAGCAGTGCGGGACTAGCGGGTACTGGGGCCAACGTCCTGACTTTC.

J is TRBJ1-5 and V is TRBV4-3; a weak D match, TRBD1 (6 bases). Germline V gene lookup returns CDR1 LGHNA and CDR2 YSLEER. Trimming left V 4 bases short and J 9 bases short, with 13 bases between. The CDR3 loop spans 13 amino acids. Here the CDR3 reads CASSPDRQGPQHF. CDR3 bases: TGCGCCAGCAGCCCCGACAGGCAGGGGCCCCAGCATTTT.

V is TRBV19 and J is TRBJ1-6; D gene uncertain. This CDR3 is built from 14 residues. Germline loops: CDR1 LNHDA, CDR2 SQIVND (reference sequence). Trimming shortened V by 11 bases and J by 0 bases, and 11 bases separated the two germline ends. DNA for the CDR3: TGTGCCTGTCGCGCTAGCTCCTATAATTCACCCCTCCACTTT. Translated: CACRASSYNSPLHF.

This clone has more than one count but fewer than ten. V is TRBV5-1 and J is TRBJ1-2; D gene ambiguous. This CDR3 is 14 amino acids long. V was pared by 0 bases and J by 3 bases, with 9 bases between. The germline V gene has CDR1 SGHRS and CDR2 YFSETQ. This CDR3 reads CASSLGPGYYGYTF. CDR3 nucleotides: TGCGCCAGCAGCTTGGGGCCGGGTTACTATGGCTACACCTTC.

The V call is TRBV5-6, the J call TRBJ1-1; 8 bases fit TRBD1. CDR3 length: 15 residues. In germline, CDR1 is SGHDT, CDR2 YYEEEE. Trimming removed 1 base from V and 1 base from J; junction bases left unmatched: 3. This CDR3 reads CASSLRQGRNTEAFF. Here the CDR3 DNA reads TGTGCCAGCAGCTTGAGACAGGGGAGGAACACTGAAGCTTTCTTT.

CDR3 DNA: TGTGCCAGCAGAGGGCAGGGGGATCTAGCTCGAAACACTGAAGCTTTCTTT. Translated: CASRGQGDLARNTEAFF. The chain combines TRBV7-2 with TRBJ1-1; 7 nucleotides agree with TRBD1. The germline V gene encodes CDR1 SGHTA and CDR2 FQGNSA. With 6 bases clipped from V and 2 bases from J, the junction kept 15 bases outside the gene matches. The CDR3 loop spans 17 amino acids.

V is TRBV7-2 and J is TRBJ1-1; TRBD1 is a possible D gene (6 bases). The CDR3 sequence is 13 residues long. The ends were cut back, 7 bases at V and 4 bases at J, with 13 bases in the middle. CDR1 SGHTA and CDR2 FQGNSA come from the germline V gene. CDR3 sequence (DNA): TGTGCCAGCAAACAGGGTTATGGCACTGAAGCTTTCTTT. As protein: CASKQGYGTEAFF. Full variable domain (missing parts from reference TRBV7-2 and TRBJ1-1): GAGVSQSPSNKVTEKGKDVELRCDPISGHTALYWYRQSLGQGLEFLIYFQGNSAPDKSGLPSDRFSAERTGGSVSTLTIQRTQQEDSAVYLCASKQGYGTEAFFGQGTRLTVV.

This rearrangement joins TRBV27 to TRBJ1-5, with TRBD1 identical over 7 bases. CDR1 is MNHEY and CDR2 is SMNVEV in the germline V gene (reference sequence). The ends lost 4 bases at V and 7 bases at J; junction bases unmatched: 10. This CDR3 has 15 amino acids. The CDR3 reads CASSSTPDRAQPQHF. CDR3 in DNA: TGTGCCAGCAGTTCGACTCCAGACAGGGCACAGCCCCAGCATTTT.

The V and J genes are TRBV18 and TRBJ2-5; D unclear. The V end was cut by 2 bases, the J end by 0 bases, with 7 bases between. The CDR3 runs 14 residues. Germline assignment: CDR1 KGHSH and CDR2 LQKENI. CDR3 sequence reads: CASSPEADQETQYF. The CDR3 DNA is TGTGCCAGCTCACCAGAGGCAGACCAAGAGACCCAGTACTTC.

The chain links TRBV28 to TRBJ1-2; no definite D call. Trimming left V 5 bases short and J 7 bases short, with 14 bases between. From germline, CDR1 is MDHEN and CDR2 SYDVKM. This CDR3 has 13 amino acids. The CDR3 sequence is CASSAPNVGGYTF. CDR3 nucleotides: TGTGCCAGCAGTGCCCCGAACGTCGGTGGCTACACCTTC.

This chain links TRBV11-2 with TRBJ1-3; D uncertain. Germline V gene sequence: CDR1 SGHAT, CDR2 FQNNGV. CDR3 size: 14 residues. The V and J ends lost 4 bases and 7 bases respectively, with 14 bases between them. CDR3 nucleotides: TGTGCCAGCAGCTCCGGCCCCCTACAGAACACCATATATTTT. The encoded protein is CASSSGPLQNTIYF.

CDR3 sequence (DNA): TGTGCCAGCAGCCAATCGTGGGGGCCTGGAAACACCATATATTTT. Translation: CASSQSWGPGNTIYF. This chain links TRBV14 with TRBJ1-3, with TRBD1 as a possible D gene (6 bases). Germline V CDR1 and CDR2: SGHDN, FVKESK. V lost 2 bases and J 2 bases, leaving 10 bases between the germline ends. The CDR3 loop spans 15 amino acids.

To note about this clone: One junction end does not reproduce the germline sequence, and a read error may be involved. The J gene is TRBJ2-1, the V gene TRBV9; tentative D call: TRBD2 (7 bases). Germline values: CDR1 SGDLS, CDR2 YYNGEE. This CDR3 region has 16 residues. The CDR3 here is CASSLGGGLSYNGQFF. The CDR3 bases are TGTGCCAGCAGCCTAGGCGGGGGCCTCTCCTACAATGGGCAGTTCTTC.

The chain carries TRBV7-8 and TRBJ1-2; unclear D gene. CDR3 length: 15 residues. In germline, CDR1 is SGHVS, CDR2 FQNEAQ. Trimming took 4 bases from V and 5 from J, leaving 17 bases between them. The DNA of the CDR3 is TGTGCCAGCAGCTCGGGAACGGCCGTTATATATGGCTACACCTTC. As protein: CASSSGTAVIYGYTF.